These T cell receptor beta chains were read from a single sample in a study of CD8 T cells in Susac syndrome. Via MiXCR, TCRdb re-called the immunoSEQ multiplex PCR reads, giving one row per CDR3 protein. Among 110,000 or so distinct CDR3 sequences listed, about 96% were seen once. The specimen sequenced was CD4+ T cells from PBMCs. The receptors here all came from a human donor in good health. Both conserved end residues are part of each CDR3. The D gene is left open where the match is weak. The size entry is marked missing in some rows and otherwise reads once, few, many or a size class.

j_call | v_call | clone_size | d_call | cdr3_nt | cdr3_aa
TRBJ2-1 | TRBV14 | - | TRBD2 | TGTGCCAGCAGCCAAGATCCCTTTAAGCGGGGGGCTTATGATAATGAGCAGTTCTTC | CASSQDPFKRGAYDNEQFF
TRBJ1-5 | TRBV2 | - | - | TGTGCCAGCAGTGAACTTAGGGACGATCAGCCCCAGCATTTT | CASSELRDDQPQHF
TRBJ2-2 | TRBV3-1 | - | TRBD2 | TGTGCCAGCAGCCAGGTCCCTGGCGGGAGGGACACCGGGGAGCTGTTTTTT | CASSQVPGGRDTGELFF
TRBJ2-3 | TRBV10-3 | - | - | TGTGCCATCAGTGAATCCAGGAGCGGCACAGATACGCAGTATTTT | CAISESRSGTDTQYF
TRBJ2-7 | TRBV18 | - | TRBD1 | TGTGCCAGCTCACCACCTCGGACAGGGGTCTACGAGCAGTACTTC | CASSPPRTGVYEQYF
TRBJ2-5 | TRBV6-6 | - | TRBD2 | TGTGCCAGCCGGGAGGGGGGGGAGACCCAGTACTTC | CASREGGETQYF
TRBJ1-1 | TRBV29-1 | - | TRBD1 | TGCAGCGTTAGAACAGGGGGCGGCCACACTGAAGCTTTCTTT | CSVRTGGGHTEAFF
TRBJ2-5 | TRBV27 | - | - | TGTGCCAGCAGTCTGGGGGGAGTAGGACGAAACGGGGAGACCCAGTACTTC | CASSLGGVGRNGETQYF
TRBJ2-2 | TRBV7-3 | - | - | TGTGCCAGCAGCTTAAGACCGGGGACGAACACCGGGGAGCTGTTTTTT | CASSLRPGTNTGELFF
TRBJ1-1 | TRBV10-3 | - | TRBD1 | TGTGCCATCAGTGATCAGGGGGCGAACACTGAAGCTTTCTTT | CAISDQGANTEAFF
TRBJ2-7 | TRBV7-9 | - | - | TGTGCCAGCAGCCATAGTCGGGCCAGGATTTACGAGCAGTACTTC | CASSHSRARIYEQYF
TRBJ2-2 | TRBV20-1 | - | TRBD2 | TGCAGTGCTAGAGCAGGACTAGCGGGAGGTATCGGCGGGGAGCTGTTTTTT | CSARAGLAGGIGGELFF
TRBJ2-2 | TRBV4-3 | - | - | TGCGCCAGCAGCCAAGTGGACAGCAGGACCGGGGAGCTGTTTTTT | CASSQVDSRTGELFF
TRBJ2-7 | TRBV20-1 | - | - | TGCAGTGCTGCCCTCGGGGGCAGCTCCTACGAGCAGTACTTC | CSAALGGSSYEQYF
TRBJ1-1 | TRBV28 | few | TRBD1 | TGTGCCAGCAGTCTCGGACAGGGTCGAGCTTTCTTT | CASSLGQGRAFF
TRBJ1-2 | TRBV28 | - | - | TGTGCCAGCAGCCGACAGGCTAACTATGGCTACACCTTC | CASSRQANYGYTF
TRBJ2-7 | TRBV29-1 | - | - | TGCAGCGTTGAAGCCAGGGGCAGCCGCGAGCAGTACTTC | CSVEARGSREQYF
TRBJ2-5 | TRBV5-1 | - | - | TGCGCCAGCAGCTTGAGGACGAACCAAGAGACCCAGTACTTC | CASSLRTNQETQYF